This T cell receptor beta chain was captured in a study of molecular identifiers for immune sequencing clone quantification. This clonotype was detected many times. Naive CD8 T cells were sorted, and the gate applied was CD8+CD4-CCR7+CD45RA+. Each CDR3 protein is one row after TCRdb ran MiXCR on the PCR reads. The sample lists under 650,000 distinct CDR3 sequences, 20% occurring once. Trimming removed 0 bases at V and 6 bases at J, with 23 bases between. The CDR3 covers 19 residues. CDR1 and CDR2 (germline): MNHEY, SVGEGT. This clonotype was sampled from a human donor in good health. Some libraries in this study had Jurkat cell RNA spiked in. This sequence joins TRBV6-2 or TRBV6-3 and TRBJ2-2; D is perhaps TRBD2 (5 bases). Source material: naive CD8+ T cells from blood, with Jurkat cell RNA spiked in. As to subset: FACS-sorted CD8+CD4-CCR7+CD45RA+ naive T cells. The CDR3 here is CASSYSKPYPASLAGELFF. Here the CDR3 DNA reads TGTGCCAGCAGTTACTCGAAGCCTTATCCGGCTAGCTTAGCCGGGGAGCTGTTTTTT.